One T cell receptor beta chain is described in this entry. The target of this receptor is not known. The record has no base qualities; no much larger clone is one base away. This specimen comes from a study of blood T cell repertoires in COVID-19 (TCRdb year 2020). Study-wide context: The collaborator samples originated in the United States, Italy and Spain and spanned the acute and convalescent phases of COVID-19. Where HLA class I and class II types were available, the types were taken from metadata supplied by the sample provider, not from assay-based typing. The repertoires were made available in a free public database intended to serve as a resource for research on the immune response to SARS-CoV-2. Samples were obtained from the ongoing ImmuneRACE study (first 160 participants) and from over a thousand subjects provided by 6 global collaborators. The dataset comprised deeply sampled blood TCRbeta repertoires from subjects exposed to, actively infected with, or recovered from COVID-19. The sample metadata nearly always contained a de-identified subject ID, COVID-19 status, age in years and sex. The material from the prospective study consisted of cDNA or gDNA derived from T cells, B-cell-depleted T cells, or PBMCs. General study outcomes and caveats: Clinical and demographic metadata were provided uncurated, with the amount varying by source and participant.

Participants in the prospective study were enrolled through a virtual design, were aged about 18 to 100 years, and lived in 24 United States geographic areas. To assign participants to cohorts, the prospective study relied on clinical history that participants themselves reported in a screening survey and a study questionnaire. Recovered participants in ImmuneRACE Cohort 3 were defined by two consecutive negative NP/OP PCR tests, clearance by a healthcare professional, or resolution of symptoms. In the prospective study, whole blood, serum and a nasopharyngeal or oropharyngeal swab were collected from each participant by mobile phlebotomists. Over a 2-month period, participants in the prospective study had the option of providing additional blood draws and questionnaires. Before DNA extraction, blood samples from the prospective study were shipped at room temperature or frozen. V and J are truncated by 0 bases and 1 base respectively, leaving an intervening sequence of 18 bases. From its cysteine to its phenylalanine, the CDR3 spans 18 amino acids. The DNA shown is the 54-base CDR3, in frame from base 1. As encoded in the germline V gene (reference sequence), CDR1 is SEHNR while CDR2 is FQNEAQ.

The immunoSEQ Assay, a bias-controlled multiplex PCR, was used to amplify TCRbeta CDR3 regions from genomic DNA. As for the original processing: The number of nucleated cells in each sample was estimated from the amplification of reference gene primers within the assay. To quantify the absolute abundance of each unique TCRbeta CDR3 rearrangement, sequence reads were collapsed and filtered. For each sample, productive Simpson clonality was calculated as the square root of Simpson's diversity index over productive rearrangements. The table comes from immuneACCESS by way of TCRdb, which keeps in-frame sequences with V and J called. Part of the clones is missing from these tables; in studies checked, under half for an unresolved V gene and the rest for unknown reasons. The V and J calls and clone size were taken over from that table, and D and trimming were inferred from the DNA. Recorded for this sample are about 470,000 clones; about 90% of them occurred a single time. Roughly 0.72% of the sample lies in the top ten.

Rearrangement joined TRBV7-9 to TRBJ1-1; no confident D gene assignment can be made. The sequenced material came from PBMCs or T cells enriched from blood (not recorded which). The receptor's source is a woman aged 18-29 years who had recovered from COVID-19. The DNA sequence follows: TGTGCCAGCAGCTTAGCTGTAGGATCGGGAACCGAGAACACTGAAGCTTTCTTT. This sequence encodes CASSLAVGSGTENTEAFF.